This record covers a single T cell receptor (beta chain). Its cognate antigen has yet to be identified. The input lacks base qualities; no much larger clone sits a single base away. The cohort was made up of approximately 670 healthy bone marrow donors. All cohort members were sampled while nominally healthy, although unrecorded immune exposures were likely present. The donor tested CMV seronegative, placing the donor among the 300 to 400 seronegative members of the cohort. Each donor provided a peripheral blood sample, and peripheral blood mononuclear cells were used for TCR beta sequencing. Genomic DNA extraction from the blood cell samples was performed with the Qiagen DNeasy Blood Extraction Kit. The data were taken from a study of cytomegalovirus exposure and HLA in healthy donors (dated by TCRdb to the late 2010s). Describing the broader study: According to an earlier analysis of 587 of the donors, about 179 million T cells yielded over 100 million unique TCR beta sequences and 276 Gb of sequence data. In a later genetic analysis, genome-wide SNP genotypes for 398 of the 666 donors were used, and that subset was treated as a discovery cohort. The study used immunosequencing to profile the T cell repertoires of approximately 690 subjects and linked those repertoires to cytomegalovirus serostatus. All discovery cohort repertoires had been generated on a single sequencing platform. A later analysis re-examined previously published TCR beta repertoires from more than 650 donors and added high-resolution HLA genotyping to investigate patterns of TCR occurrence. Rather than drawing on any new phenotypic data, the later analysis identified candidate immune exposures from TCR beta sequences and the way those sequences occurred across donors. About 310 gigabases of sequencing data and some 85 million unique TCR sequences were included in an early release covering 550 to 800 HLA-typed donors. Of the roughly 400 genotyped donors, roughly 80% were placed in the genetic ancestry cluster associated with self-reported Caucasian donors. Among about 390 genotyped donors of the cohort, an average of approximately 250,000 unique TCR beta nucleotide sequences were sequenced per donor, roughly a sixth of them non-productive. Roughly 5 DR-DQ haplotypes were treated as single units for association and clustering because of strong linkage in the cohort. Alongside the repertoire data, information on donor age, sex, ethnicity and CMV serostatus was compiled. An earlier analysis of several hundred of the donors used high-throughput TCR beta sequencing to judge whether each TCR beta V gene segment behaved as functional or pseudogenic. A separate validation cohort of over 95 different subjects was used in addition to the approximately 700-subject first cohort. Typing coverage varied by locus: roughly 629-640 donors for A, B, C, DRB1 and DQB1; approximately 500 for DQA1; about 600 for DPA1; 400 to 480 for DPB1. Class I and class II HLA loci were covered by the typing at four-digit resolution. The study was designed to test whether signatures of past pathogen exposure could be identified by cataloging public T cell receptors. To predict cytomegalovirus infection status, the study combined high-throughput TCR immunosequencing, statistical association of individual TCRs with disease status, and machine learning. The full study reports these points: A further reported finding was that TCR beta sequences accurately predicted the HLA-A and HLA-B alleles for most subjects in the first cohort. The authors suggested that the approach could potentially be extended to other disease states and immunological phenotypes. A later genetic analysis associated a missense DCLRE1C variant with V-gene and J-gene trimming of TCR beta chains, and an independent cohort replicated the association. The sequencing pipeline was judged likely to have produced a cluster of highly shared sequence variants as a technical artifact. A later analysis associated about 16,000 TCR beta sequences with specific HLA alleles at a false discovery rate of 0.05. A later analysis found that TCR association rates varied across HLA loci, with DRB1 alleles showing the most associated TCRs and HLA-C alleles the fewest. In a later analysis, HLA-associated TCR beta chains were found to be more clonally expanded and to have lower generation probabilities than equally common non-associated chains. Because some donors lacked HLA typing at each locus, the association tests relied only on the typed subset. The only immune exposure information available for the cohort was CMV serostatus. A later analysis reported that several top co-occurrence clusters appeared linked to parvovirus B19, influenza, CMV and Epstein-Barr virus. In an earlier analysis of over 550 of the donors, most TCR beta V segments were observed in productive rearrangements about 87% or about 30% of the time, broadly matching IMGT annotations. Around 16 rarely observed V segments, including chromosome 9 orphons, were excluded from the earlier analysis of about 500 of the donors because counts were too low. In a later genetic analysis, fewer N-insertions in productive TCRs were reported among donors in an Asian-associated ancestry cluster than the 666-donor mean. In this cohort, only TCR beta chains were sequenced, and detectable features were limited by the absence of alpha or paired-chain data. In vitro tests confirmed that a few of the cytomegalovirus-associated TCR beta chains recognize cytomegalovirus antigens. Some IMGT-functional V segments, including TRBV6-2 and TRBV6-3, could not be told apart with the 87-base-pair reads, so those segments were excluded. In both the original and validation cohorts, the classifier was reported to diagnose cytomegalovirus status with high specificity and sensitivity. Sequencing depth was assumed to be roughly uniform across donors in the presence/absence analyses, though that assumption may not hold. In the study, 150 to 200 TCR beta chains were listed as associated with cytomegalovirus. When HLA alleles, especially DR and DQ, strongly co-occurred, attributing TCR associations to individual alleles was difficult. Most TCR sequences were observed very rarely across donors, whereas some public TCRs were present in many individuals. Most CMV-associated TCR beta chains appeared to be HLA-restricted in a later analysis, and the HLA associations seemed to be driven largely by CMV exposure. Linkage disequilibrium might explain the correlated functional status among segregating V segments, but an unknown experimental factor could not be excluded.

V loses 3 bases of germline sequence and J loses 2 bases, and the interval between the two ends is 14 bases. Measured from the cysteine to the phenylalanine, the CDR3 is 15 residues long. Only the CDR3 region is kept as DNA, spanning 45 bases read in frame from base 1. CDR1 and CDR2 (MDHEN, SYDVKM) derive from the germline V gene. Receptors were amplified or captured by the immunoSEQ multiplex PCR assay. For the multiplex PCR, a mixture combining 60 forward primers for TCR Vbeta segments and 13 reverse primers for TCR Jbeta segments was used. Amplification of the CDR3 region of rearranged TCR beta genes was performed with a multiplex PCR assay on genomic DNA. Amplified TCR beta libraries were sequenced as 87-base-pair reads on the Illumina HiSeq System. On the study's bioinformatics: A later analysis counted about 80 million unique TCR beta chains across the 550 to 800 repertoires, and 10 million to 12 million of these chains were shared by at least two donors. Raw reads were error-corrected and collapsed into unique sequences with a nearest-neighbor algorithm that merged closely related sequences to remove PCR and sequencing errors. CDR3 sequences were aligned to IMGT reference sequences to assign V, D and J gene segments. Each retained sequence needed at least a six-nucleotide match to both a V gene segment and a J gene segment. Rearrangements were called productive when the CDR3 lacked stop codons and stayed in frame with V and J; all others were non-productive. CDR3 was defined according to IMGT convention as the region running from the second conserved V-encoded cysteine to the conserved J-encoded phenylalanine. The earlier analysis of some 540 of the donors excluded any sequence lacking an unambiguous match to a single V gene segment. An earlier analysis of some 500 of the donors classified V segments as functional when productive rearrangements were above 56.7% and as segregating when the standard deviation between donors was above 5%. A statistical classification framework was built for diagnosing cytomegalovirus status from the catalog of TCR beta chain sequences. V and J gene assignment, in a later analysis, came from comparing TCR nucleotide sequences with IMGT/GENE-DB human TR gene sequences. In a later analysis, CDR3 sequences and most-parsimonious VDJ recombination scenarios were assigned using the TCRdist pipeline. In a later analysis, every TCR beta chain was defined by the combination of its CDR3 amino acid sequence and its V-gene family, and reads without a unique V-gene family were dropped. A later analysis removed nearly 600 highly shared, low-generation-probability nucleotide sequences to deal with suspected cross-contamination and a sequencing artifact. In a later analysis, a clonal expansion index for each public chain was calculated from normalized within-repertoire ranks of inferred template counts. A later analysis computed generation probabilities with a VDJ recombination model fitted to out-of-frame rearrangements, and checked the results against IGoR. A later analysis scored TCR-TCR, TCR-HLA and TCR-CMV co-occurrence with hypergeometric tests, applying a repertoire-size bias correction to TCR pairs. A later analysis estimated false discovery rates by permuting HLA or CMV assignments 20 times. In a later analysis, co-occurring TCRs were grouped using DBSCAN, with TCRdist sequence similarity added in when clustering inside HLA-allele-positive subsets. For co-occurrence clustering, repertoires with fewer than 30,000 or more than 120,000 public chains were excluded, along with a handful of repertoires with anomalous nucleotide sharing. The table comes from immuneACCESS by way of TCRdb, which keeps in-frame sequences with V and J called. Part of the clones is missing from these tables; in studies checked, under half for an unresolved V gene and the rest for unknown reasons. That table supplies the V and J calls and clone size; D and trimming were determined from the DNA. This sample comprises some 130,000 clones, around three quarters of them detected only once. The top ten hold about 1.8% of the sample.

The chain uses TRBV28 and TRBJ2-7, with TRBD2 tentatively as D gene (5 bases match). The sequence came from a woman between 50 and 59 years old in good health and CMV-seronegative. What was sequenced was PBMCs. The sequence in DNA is TGTGCCAGCAGTTTCCCCCGAGGGCCTACCTACGAGCAGTACTTC. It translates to CASSFPRGPTYEQYF.